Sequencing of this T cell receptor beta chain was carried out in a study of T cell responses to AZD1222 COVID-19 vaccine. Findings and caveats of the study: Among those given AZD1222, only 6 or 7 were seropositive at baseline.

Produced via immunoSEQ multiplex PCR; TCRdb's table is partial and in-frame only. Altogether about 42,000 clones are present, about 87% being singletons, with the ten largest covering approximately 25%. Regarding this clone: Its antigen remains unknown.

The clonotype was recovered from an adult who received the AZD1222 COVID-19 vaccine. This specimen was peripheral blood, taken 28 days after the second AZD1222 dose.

The CDR3 loop is CASSPQSWRRLKDTQYF. The CDR3 region has the DNA TGTGCCAGCAGCCCCCAATCGTGGCGGAGATTAAAGGATACGCAGTATTTT. The V call is TRBV14, the J call TRBJ2-3; D gene unclear. This CDR3 contains 17 residues. The V and J ends lost 4 bases and 6 bases respectively, with 23 bases between them. Germline V gene lookup returns CDR1 SGHDN and CDR2 FVKESK. Drawing the rest from reference TRBV14 and TRBJ2-3, the complete variable domain is EAGVTQFPSHSVIEKGQTVTLRCDPISGHDNLYWYRRVMGKEIKFLLHFVKESKQDESGMPNNRFLAERTGGTYSTLKVQPAELEDSGVYFCASSPQSWRRLKDTQYFGPGTRLTVL.